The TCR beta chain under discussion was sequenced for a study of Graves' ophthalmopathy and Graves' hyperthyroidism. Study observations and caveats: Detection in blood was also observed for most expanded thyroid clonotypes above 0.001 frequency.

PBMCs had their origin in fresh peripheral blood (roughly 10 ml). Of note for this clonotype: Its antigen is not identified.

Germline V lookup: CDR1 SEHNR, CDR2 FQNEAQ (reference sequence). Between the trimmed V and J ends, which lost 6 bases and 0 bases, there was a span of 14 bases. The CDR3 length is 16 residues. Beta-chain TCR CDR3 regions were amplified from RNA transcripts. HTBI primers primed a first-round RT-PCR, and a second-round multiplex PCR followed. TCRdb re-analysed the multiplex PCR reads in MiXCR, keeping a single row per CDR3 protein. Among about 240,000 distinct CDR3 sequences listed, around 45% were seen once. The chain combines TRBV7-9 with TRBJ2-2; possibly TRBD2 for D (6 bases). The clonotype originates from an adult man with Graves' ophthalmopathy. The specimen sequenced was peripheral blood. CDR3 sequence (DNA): TGTGCCAGCAGTCCTCTACTAGCAGCGAACACCGGGGAGCTGTTTTTT. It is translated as CASSPLLAANTGELFF.